These 28 T cell receptor beta chains were all obtained from the same sample, sequenced in a study of cytomegalovirus exposure and HLA in healthy donors. The PCR ran on 60 Vbeta and 13 Jbeta primers. The table came from immunoSEQ multiplex PCR; TCRdb's copy has only in-frame clones and leaves some out. The sample lists over 100,000 clones; 65% to 80% were seen once. Sequencing was carried out using PBMCs. Receptors were obtained from a male donor in good health and CMV-seropositive.

This rearrangement joins TRBV6-1 to TRBJ1-4; tentative D call: TRBD1 (5 bases). The germline V gene has CDR1 MNHNS and CDR2 SASEGT. Trimming removed 7 bases at V and 6 bases at J, with 18 bases between. The CDR3 contains 15 residues. CDR3 DNA sequence: TGTGCCAGCACCAAGAAAACAGGTCAAGATGAAAAACTGTTTTTT. Residues: CASTKKTGQDEKLFF.

This clone was found once. This chain connects TRBV28 to TRBJ2-7; 10 bases are shared with TRBD1. CDR3 length: 12 amino acids. In germline, CDR1 is MDHEN, CDR2 SYDVKM. Germline trimming cut 10 bases from V and 4 bases from J; bases unmatched to any gene: 4. The CDR3: CATRQGAYEQYF. CDR3 coding DNA: TGTGCCACTCGACAGGGGGCTTACGAGCAGTACTTC.

V usage is TRBV6-6 and J usage is TRBJ1-5; D is unresolved. Germline V gene sequence: CDR1 MNHNY, CDR2 SVGAGI (reference sequence). The CDR3 is made up of 15 amino acids. V was pared by 2 bases and J by 2 bases, with 10 bases between. CDR3 coding DNA: TGTGCCAGCAGTTACGGGCAGGTTGGCAATCAGCCCCAGCATTTT. Encoded protein: CASSYGQVGNQPQHF.

V and J are TRBV19 and TRBJ2-1, with 11 nucleotides matching TRBD2. Trimming cost V 3 bases and J 4 bases; bases outside gene matches: 2. CDR3 size: 15 residues. Germline-derived CDR1 and CDR2 are LNHDA and SQIVND (reference sequence). CDR3 protein: CASSMRTSGYNEQFF. In DNA form, the CDR3 reads TGTGCCAGTAGTATGAGGACTAGCGGGTACAATGAGCAGTTCTTC.

This clone has a single count. The chain is built from TRBV6-6 and TRBJ2-2; D is uncertain. The V end lost 2 bases, the J end lost 4 bases, and 8 bases lay between the germline ends. Germline CDR1 MNHNY, CDR2 SVGAGI (reference sequence). This CDR3 has 14 residues. In DNA, the CDR3 is TGTGCCAGCAGTTACGAGAGAGGCACCGGGGAGCTGTTTTTT. Translated: CASSYERGTGELFF.

The rearrangement links TRBV9 to TRBJ2-2, with D tentatively TRBD1 (6 bases). V was trimmed by 4 bases and J by 0 bases, leaving 16 bases between them. The CDR3 spans 17 residues. The V gene's germline CDR1 is SGDLS and CDR2 YYNGEE. CDR3 sequence (DNA): TGTGCCAGCAGCCCTCAAAGGCCAGGGGCGAACACCGGGGAGCTGTTTTTT. This sequence encodes CASSPQRPGANTGELFF.

The rearrangement joins TRBV9 to TRBJ2-1; 7 bases map to TRBD1. Germline loops: CDR1 SGDLS, CDR2 YYNGEE. V gave up 3 bases and J gave up 5 bases; unmatched junction bases: 5. The CDR3 spans 14 residues. CDR3 region: CASSEGAPNNEQFF. The CDR3 DNA sequence: TGTGCCAGCAGCGAGGGGGCACCTAACAATGAGCAGTTCTTC.

The chain is built from TRBV11-2 and TRBJ1-1, with D hard to call. Germline CDR1 reads SGHAT; CDR2 reads FQNNGV. Between the trimmed V and J ends, which lost 5 bases and 0 bases, there was a span of 13 bases. The CDR3 has 15 amino acids. CDR3 in amino acids: CASSDSVTLNTEAFF. CDR3 nucleotide sequence: TGTGCCAGCAGCGATAGTGTCACCTTGAACACTGAAGCTTTCTTT.

The chain combines TRBV9 with TRBJ2-2; D is undetermined. This CDR3 contains 15 residues. Germline V gene data show CDR1 as SGDLS and CDR2 as YYNGEE. V lost 0 bases to trimming and J lost 1 base, with 7 bases between them. As DNA, the CDR3 is TGTGCCAGCAGCGTAGATGGCAGGAACACCGGGGAGCTGTTTTTT. Its protein is CASSVDGRNTGELFF.

In this sample, this clone turned up a few times. The chain recombines TRBV5-5 with TRBJ2-5; 10 nucleotides line up with TRBD1. Germline V gene sequence: CDR1 SGHKS, CDR2 YYEKEE (reference sequence). The CDR3 extends over 15 amino acids. The V segment lost 0 bases and the J segment 5 bases; nucleotides outside the gene matches: 4. The chain's CDR3 is CASSLAGTGEETQYF. Written as DNA, the CDR3 is TGTGCCAGCAGCTTGGCCGGGACAGGGGAGGAGACCCAGTACTTC.

The chain combines TRBV5-1 with TRBJ1-1; 11 bases map to TRBD1. Germline V gene sequence: CDR1 SGHRS, CDR2 YFSETQ. The CDR3 contains 16 residues. V shed 4 bases and J 2 bases; nucleotides not matched to a gene: 7. CDR3 bases: TGCGCCAGCAGCGCATGGACAGGGGGCCCCAACACTGAAGCTTTCTTT. Its translation: CASSAWTGGPNTEAFF.

V is TRBV15 and J is TRBJ2-7; D may be TRBD1 (6 bases). Trimming pared 3 bases from V and 2 bases from J, leaving 14 bases between. Germline values: CDR1 LNHNV, CDR2 YYDKDF (reference sequence). The CDR3 is made up of 15 amino acids. CDR3 in amino acids: CATSSDSGTPYEQYF. CDR3 sequence (DNA): TGTGCCACCAGCAGCGACTCTGGGACACCCTACGAGCAGTACTTC. Drawing the rest from reference TRBV15 and TRBJ2-7, the complete variable domain is DAMVIQNPRYQVTQFGKPVTLSCSQTLNHNVMYWYQQKSSQAPKLLFHYYDKDFNNEADTPDNFQSRRPNTSFCFLDIRSPGLGDTAMYLCATSSDSGTPYEQYFGPGTRLTVT.

The V call is TRBV12-5, the J call TRBJ1-1; no firm D call. Per germline, CDR1 LGHNT and CDR2 FRNRAP. This CDR3 spans 11 amino acids. V shed 7 bases and J shed 2 bases, with 5 bases lying between them. The CDR3 sequence: CASVKNTEAFF. CDR3 DNA: TGTGCTAGTGTTAAAAACACTGAAGCTTTCTTT.

The chain uses TRBV5-1 and TRBJ2-5, with a tentative D call TRBD2 (5 bases). V dropped 3 bases and J dropped 4 bases, with 16 bases sitting between them. Germline CDR1 reads SGHRS; CDR2 reads YFSETQ. The CDR3 is 15 residues long. The CDR3 nucleotides are TGCGCCAGCAGCTCAACGAGGGTGGAAAGAGAGACCCAGTACTTC. Translation: CASSSTRVERETQYF. Looking up the rest from reference TRBV5-1 and TRBJ2-5 gives the full variable domain: KAGVTQTPRYLIKTRGQQVTLSCSPISGHRSVSWYQQTPGQGLQFLFEYFSETQRNKGNFPGRFSGRQFSNSRSEMNVSTLELGDSALYLCASSSTRVERETQYFGPGTRLLVL.

The V gene is TRBV30, the J gene TRBJ2-2, with D possibly being TRBD1 (6 bases). The germline V gene encodes CDR1 GTSNPN and CDR2 SVGIG (reference sequence). The CDR3 extends over 13 amino acids. The V end was cut by 2 bases, the J end by 6 bases, with 10 bases between. CDR3 nucleotide sequence: TGTGCCTGGAGTCGAGGGGGTCCCGGGGAGCTGTTTTTT. Translation gives CAWSRGGPGELFF.

V usage is TRBV6-1 and J usage is TRBJ2-5; TRBD1 is a possible D gene (6 bases). Trimming left V 0 bases short and J 1 base short, with 9 bases between. This CDR3 is built from 15 residues. Looked up from germline, CDR1 is MNHNS and CDR2 is SASEGT. The CDR3 DNA reads TGTGCCAGCAGTGAAGCGCCAGGGGCCCAAGAGACCCAGTACTTC. Translation gives CASSEAPGAQETQYF.

The chain is built from TRBV5-1 and TRBJ2-3; 8 positions agree with TRBD1. This CDR3 has 16 residues. Trimming at V came to 3 bases and at J to 2 bases, leaving 8 bases not matched to a gene. Per germline, CDR1 SGHRS and CDR2 YFSETQ. The CDR3 spells CASSWPTGGDTDTQYF. The CDR3 DNA reads TGCGCCAGCAGCTGGCCCACAGGGGGAGACACAGATACGCAGTATTTT.

The J gene is TRBJ2-3, the V gene TRBV5-1; D gene uncertain. The V end lost 0 bases, the J end lost 4 bases, and 9 bases lay between the germline ends. CDR3 length: 14 amino acids. CDR1 SGHRS and CDR2 YFSETQ come from the germline V gene. The CDR3 protein is CASSLVHGSDTQYF. In DNA form, the CDR3 reads TGCGCCAGCAGCTTGGTCCACGGTTCAGATACGCAGTATTTT.

The CDR3 sequence is CASSVGSGAAQPQHF. In DNA, the CDR3 is TGTGCCAGCAGCGTAGGATCAGGGGCGGCTCAGCCCCAGCATTTT. The chain has TRBV9 and TRBJ1-5, with D possibly being TRBD1 (6 bases). The germline V gene encodes CDR1 SGDLS and CDR2 YYNGEE. V lost 0 bases to trimming and J lost 6 bases, with 13 bases between them. This CDR3 has 15 residues.

This rearrangement joins TRBV5-4 to TRBJ2-1; D uncertain. This CDR3 is 16 amino acids long. Trimming took off 0 bases at V and 2 bases at J, with 12 bases between the two ends. Germline CDR1 SGHNT, CDR2 YYREEE (reference sequence). The CDR3 protein is CASSLDISATYNEQFF. The CDR3 region has the DNA TGTGCCAGCAGCTTGGATATAAGCGCCACCTACAATGAGCAGTTCTTC.

The V call is TRBV4-2, the J call TRBJ2-5; possible D gene TRBD1, 5 bases. The CDR3 runs 16 residues. Trimming pared 1 base from V and 13 bases from J, leaving 25 bases between. The germline V gene has CDR1 LGHNA and CDR2 YNFKEQ. The CDR3: CASSQAYPGQQAGRYF. In nucleotides, the CDR3 is TGTGCCAGCAGCCAAGCTTACCCCGGACAACAGGCTGGTCGGTACTTC.

This clone was observed a few times. V usage is TRBV4-2 and J usage is TRBJ2-1, with 14 bases that match TRBD2. The CDR3 runs to 16 residues. The V segment lost 2 bases and the J segment 9 bases; nucleotides outside the gene matches: 6. Per germline, CDR1 LGHNA and CDR2 YNFKEQ. CDR3 nucleotide sequence: TGTGCCAGCAGCCAACCGACTAGCGGGAGGGGCGGTGAGCAGTTCTTC. This encodes CASSQPTSGRGGEQFF.

The rearrangement links TRBV9 to TRBJ2-1; 11 nucleotides line up with TRBD2. Germline trimming cut 4 bases from V and 9 bases from J; bases unmatched to any gene: 9. Germline CDR1 is SGDLS and CDR2 is YYNGEE. The CDR3 consists of 15 residues. In nucleotides, the CDR3 is TGTGCCAGCAGCTCAGGGACTAGCGGTCTTAGTGAGCAGTTCTTC. This encodes CASSSGTSGLSEQFF.

The chain recombines TRBV2 with TRBJ1-1; TRBD1 is a possible D gene (5 bases). The length of the CDR3 is 14 residues. The V and J ends lost 7 bases and 6 bases respectively, with 18 bases between them. Germline values: CDR1 SNHLY, CDR2 FYNNEI. This CDR3 is CASNDSPPRAEAFF. CDR3 sequence (DNA): TGTGCCAGCAATGACAGTCCCCCTCGGGCTGAAGCTTTCTTT.

V is TRBV28 and J is TRBJ2-1; 7 nucleotides align to TRBD2. The CDR3 contains 15 residues. Germline V CDR1 and CDR2: MDHEN, SYDVKM. Trimming removed 1 base from V and 2 bases from J; junction bases left unmatched: 2. The CDR3 bases are TGTGCCAGCAGTTTATTAGCGGGTACCTACAATGAGCAGTTCTTC. Its protein is CASSLLAGTYNEQFF. Looking up the rest from reference TRBV28 and TRBJ2-1 gives the full variable domain: DVKVTQSSRYLVKRTGEKVFLECVQDMDHENMFWYRQDPGLGLRLIYFSYDVKMKEKGDIPEGYSVSREKKERFSLILESASTNQTSMYLCASSLLAGTYNEQFFGPGTRLTVL.

Notes on this clone: Germline is not matched at one junction end, which may reflect a read error. V and J are TRBV7-9 and TRBJ1-2; a possible D gene is TRBD1 (5 bases). The CDR3 runs 12 residues. Germline-derived CDR1 and CDR2 are SEHNR and FQNEAQ (reference sequence). In DNA, the CDR3 is TGTTCCAGCAGCTTGACAGCCTATGGCTACACCTTC. It yields the protein CSSSLTAYGYTF.

V and J are TRBV7-2 and TRBJ2-3; 7 bases align to TRBD2. Trimming removed 4 bases from V and 2 bases from J; junction bases left unmatched: 6. CDR1 SGHTA and CDR2 FQGNSA come from the germline V gene. This CDR3 is built from 15 residues. The CDR3 region is CASSSSGYDTDTQYF. The CDR3 bases are TGTGCCAGCAGCTCTAGCGGATACGACACAGATACGCAGTATTTT.

The chain couples TRBV19 to TRBJ2-2, with D tentatively TRBD2 (5 bases). CDR3 size: 14 residues. In germline, CDR1 is LNHDA, CDR2 SQIVND (reference sequence). The V end lost 0 bases, the J end lost 7 bases, and 9 bases lay between the germline ends. The CDR3 DNA reads as TGTGCCAGTAGTATAGATTCTCGGGGCGGGGAGCTGTTTTTT. Its protein is CASSIDSRGGELFF.